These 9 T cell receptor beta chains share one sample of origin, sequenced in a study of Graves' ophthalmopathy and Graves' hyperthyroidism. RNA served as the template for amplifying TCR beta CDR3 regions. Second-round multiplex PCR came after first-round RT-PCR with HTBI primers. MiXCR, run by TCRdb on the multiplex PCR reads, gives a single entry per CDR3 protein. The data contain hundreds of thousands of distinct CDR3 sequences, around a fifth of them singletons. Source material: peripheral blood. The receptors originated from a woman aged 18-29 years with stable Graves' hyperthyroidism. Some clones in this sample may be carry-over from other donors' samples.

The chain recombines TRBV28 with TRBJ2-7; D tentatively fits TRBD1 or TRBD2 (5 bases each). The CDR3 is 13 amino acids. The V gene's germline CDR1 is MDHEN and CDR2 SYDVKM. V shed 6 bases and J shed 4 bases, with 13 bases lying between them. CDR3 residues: CASSAPGAYEQYF. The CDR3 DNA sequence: TGTGCCAGCAGCGCGCCCGGGGCTTACGAGCAGTACTTC.

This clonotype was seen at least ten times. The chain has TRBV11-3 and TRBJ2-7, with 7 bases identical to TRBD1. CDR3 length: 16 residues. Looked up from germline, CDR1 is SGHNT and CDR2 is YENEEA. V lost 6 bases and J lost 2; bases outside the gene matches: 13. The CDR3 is CASRSHRGPTTYEQYF. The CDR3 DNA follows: TGTGCCAGCAGATCTCACAGGGGCCCTACGACCTACGAGCAGTACTTC.

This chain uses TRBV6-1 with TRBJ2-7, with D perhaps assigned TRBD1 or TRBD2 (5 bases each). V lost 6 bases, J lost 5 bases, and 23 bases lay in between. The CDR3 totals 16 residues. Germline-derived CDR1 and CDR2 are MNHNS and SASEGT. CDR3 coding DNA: TGTGCCAGCAGCCGGAGGCCAGGGTTAGTGGTCCACGAGCAGTACTTC. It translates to CASSRRPGLVVHEQYF.

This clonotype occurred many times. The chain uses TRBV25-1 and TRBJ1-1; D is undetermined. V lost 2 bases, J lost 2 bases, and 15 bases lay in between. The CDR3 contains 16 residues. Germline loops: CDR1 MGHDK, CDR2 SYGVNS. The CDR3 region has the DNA TGTGCCAGCAGTGAACAGGACGGAAACGTTAACACTGAAGCTTTCTTT. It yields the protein CASSEQDGNVNTEAFF.

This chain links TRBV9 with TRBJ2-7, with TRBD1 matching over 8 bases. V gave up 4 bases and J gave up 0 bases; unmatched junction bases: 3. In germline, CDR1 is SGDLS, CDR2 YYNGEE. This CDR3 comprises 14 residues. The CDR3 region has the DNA TGTGCCAGCAGCACGGGACAGGACTCCTACGAGCAGTACTTC. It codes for CASSTGQDSYEQYF.

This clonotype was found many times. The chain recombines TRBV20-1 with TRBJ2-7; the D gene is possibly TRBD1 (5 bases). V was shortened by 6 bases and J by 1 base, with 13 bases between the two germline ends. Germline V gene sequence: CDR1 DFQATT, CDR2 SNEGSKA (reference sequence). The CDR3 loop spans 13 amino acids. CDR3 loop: CSAPRQTSYEQYF. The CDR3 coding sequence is TGCAGTGCCCCTCGACAGACATCCTACGAGCAGTACTTC.

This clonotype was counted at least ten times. Here the CDR3 reads CATSRGGQGSYEQYF. The CDR3, as DNA: TGTGCCACCAGCAGAGGAGGACAGGGTTCCTACGAGCAGTACTTC. J is TRBJ2-7 and V is TRBV15; TRBD1 agrees at 8 bases. V shed 1 base, J shed 1 base, and the junction held 3 bases outside the gene matches. The CDR3 contains 15 residues. Germline values: CDR1 LNHNV, CDR2 YYDKDF (reference sequence).

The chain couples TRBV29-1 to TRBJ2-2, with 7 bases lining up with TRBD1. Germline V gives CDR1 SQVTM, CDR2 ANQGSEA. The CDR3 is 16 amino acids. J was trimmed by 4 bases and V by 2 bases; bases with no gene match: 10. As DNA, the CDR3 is TGCAGCGTTGAATCCCAGACAGGGAGTATCACCGGGGAGCTGTTTTTT. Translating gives CSVESQTGSITGELFF.

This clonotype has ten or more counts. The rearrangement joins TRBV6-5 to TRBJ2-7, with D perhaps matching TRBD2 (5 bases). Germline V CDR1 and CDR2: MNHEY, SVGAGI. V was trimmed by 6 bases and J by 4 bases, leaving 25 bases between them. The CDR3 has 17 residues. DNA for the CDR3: TGTGCCAGCAGGTCGAGATCCACGGGAATAATAACTTACGAGCAGTACTTC. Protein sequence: CASRSRSTGIITYEQYF.